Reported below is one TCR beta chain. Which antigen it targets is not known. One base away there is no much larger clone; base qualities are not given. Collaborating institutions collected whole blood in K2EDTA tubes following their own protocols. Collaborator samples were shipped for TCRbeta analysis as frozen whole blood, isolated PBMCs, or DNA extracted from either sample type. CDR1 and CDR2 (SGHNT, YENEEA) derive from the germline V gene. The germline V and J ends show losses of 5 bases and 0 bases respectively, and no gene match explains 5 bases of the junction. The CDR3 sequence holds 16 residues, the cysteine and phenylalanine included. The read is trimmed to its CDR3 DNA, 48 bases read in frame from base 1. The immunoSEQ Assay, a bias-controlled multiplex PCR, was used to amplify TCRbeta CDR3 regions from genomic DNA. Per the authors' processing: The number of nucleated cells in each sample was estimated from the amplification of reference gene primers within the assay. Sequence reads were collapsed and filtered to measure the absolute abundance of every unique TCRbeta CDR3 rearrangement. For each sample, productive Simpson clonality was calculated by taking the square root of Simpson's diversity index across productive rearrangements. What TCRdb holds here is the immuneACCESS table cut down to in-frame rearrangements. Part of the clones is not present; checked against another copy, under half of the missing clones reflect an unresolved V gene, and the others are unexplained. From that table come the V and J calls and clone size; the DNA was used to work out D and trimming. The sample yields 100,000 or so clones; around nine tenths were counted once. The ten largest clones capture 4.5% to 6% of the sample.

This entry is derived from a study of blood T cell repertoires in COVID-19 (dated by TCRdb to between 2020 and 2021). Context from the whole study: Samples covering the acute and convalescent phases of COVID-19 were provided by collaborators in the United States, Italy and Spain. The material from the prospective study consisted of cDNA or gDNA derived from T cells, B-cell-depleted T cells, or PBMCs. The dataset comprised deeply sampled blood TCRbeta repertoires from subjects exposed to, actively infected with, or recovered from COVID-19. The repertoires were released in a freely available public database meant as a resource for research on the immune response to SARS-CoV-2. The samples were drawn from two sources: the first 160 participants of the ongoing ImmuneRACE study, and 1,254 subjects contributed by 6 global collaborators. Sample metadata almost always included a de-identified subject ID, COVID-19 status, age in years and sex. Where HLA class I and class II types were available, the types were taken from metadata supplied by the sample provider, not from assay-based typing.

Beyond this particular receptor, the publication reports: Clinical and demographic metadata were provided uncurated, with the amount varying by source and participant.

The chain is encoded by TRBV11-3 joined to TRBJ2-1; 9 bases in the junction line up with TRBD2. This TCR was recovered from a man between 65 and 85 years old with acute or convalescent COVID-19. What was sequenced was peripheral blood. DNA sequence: TGTGCCAGCAGCCAAAGACTAGCGGACTCCTACAATGAGCAGTTCTTC. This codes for CASSQRLADSYNEQFF.